The present TCR beta chain was sequenced within a study of blood T cell repertoires in COVID-19. Overall study: Material from acute and convalescent COVID-19 was sourced from the United States, Italy and Spain. From T cells, B-cell-depleted T cells, or PBMCs came the material, which was cDNA or gDNA.

Germline V gene sequence: CDR1 ENHRY, CDR2 SYGVKD. The CDR3 contains 15 residues. V was trimmed by 7 bases and J by 4 bases, leaving 19 bases between them. In the source study's methods: Reference gene primers were amplified, and this amplification served to estimate nucleated cell counts. Only in-frame clones appear in the TCRdb table, and some are missing; sequencing was by immunoSEQ multiplex PCR. V and J calls and clone size are those listed in that table; D and trimming were worked out from the DNA. The table lists hundreds of thousands of clones, approximately 83% of them singletons. The clonotype comes from a man aged 80 or over with acute or convalescent COVID-19. V gene TRBV10-3 combines with J gene TRBJ1-1, with D possibly being TRBD1 (6 bases). Sequencing was performed on peripheral blood. CDR3 amino acids: CAITDRTTSFTEAFF. The CDR3 DNA is TGTGCCATCACCGACAGGACGACATCGTTCACTGAAGCTTTCTTT.